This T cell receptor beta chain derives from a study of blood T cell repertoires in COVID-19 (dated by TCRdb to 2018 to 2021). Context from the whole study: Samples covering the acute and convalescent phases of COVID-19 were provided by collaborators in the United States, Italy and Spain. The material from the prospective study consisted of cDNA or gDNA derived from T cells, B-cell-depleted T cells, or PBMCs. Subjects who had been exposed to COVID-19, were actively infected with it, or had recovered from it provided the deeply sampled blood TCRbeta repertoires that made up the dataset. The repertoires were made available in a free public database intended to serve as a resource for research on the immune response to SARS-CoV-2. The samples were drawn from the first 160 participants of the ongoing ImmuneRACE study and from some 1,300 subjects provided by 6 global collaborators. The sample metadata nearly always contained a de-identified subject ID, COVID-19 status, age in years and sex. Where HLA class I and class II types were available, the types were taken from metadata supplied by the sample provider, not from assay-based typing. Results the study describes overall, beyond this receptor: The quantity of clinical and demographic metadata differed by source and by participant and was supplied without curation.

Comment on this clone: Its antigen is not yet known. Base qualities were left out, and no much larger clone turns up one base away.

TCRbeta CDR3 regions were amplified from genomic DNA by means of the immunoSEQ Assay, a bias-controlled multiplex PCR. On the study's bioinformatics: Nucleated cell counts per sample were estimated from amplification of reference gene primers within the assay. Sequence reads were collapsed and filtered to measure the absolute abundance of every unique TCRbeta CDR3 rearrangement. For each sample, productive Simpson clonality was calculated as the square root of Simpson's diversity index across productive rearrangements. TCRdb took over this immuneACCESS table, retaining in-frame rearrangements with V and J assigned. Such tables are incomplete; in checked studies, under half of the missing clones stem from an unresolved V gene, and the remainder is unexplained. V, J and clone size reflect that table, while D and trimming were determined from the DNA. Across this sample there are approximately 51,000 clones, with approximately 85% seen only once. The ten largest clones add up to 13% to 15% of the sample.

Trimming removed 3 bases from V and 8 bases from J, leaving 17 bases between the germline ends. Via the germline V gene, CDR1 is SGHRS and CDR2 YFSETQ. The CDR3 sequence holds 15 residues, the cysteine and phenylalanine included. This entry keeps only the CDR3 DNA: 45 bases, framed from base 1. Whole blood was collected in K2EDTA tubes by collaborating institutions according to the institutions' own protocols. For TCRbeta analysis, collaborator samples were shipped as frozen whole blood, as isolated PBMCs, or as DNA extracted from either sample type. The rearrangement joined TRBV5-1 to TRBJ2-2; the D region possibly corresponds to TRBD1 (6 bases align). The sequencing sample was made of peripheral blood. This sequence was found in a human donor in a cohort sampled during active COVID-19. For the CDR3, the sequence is CASSSWVGGAGELFF. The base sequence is TGCGCCAGCAGCTCCTGGGTAGGGGGAGCTGGGGAGCTGTTTTTT. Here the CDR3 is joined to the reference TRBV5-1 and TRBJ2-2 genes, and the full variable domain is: KAGVTQTPRYLIKTRGQQVTLSCSPISGHRSVSWYQQTPGQGLQFLFEYFSETQRNKGNFPGRFSGRQFSNSRSEMNVSTLELGDSALYLCASSSWVGGAGELFFGEGSRLTVL.